Sequencing of this TCR beta chain was carried out in a study of technical replicates of blood from four donors. The assay was immunoSEQ multiplex PCR, and TCRdb's table has in-frame clones only and misses some. This table holds tens of thousands of clones, about 96% found once. Per germline, CDR1 MDHEN and CDR2 SYDVKM. CDR3 size: 18 residues. The junction had 18 bases not matched to a gene; V was cut back by 5 bases and J by 3 bases. The sequenced sample was T cells isolated from PBMCs. This TCR came from a human donor in good health. The gene calls are TRBV28 and TRBJ2-5; 7 bases are a match to TRBD2. The CDR3 is CASSVRSLTSWRKETQYF. In DNA, the CDR3 is TGTGCCAGCAGTGTAAGGAGCTTGACTAGCTGGCGTAAAGAGACCCAGTACTTC.